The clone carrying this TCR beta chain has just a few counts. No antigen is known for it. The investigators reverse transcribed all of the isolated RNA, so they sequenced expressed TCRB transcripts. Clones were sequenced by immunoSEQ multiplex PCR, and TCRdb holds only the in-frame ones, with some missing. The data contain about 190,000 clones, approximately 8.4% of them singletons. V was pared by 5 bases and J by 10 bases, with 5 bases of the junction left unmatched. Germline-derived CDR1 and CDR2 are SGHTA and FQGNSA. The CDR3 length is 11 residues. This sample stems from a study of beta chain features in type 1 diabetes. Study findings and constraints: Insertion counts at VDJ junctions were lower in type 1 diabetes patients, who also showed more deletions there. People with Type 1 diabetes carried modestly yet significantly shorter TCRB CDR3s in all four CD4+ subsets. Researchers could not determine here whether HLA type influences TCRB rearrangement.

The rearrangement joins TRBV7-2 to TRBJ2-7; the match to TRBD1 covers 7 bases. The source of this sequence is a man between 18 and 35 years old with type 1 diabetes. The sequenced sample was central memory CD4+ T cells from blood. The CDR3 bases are TGTGCCAGCAGCCAAGACAGGGCCCAGTACTTC. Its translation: CASSQDRAQYF.